The 27 T cell receptor beta chains listed next were all sequenced from one sample in a study of spatial heterogeneity in lung cancer. Using its own MiXCR run on the 5' RACE reads, TCRdb lists one record per CDR3 protein. The table has around 60,000 distinct CDR3 sequences, around 8.4% seen once. Time point reported: sample taken at primary tumor resection. TCRs were sequenced from unsorted whole RNA of tumor, nontumor lung or PBMC. The material sequenced was PBMCs, taken at surgery. Receptor source: a female donor with early-stage non-small cell lung cancer.

A few counts support this clonotype. This chain connects TRBV3-1 to TRBJ1-2; D not certain. CDR1 and CDR2 (germline): LGHDT, YNNKEL (reference sequence). The CDR3 extends over 14 amino acids. The V end was cut by 0 bases, the J end by 6 bases, with 11 bases between. DNA for the CDR3: TGTGCCAGCAGCCAAGATCTGGCAGCGGATGGCTACACCTTC. Amino acids: CASSQDLAADGYTF.

The chain has TRBV6-1 and TRBJ2-7; D gene uncertain. The CDR3 spans 13 residues. V lost 3 bases to trimming and J lost 2 bases, with 8 bases between them. CDR1 and CDR2 from the germline V gene are MNHNS and SASEGT. For the CDR3, the DNA is TGTGCCAGCAGTGACGGGCCTACCTACGAGCAGTACTTC. Residues: CASSDGPTYEQYF.

This clonotype came up many times. The chain employs TRBV6-5 and TRBJ2-7, with a weak D call TRBD2 (5 bases). V lost 2 bases, J lost 3 bases, and 8 bases lay in between. This CDR3 spans 13 amino acids. Per germline, CDR1 MNHEY and CDR2 SVGAGI. The CDR3 region is CASSYERGYEQYF. Written as DNA, the CDR3 is TGTGCCAGCAGTTACGAACGGGGCTACGAGCAGTACTTC.

This clonotype turned up a few times. The chain employs TRBV7-3 and TRBJ2-3; D remains ambiguous. This CDR3 region has 12 residues. V was shortened by 3 bases and J by 2 bases, with 3 bases between the two germline ends. Per germline, CDR1 SGHTA and CDR2 FQGTGA. The CDR3 spells CASSFVTDTQYF. DNA for the CDR3: TGTGCCAGCAGCTTTGTCACAGATACGCAGTATTTT.

This chain joins TRBV9 and TRBJ1-5; maybe TRBD1 (6 bases). Germline V gene lookup returns CDR1 SGDLS and CDR2 YYNGEE. The CDR3 spans 15 residues. Between the trimmed V and J ends, which lost 4 bases and 0 bases, there was a span of 11 bases. Here the CDR3 reads CASSPGQNSNQPQHF. CDR3 sequence (DNA): TGTGCCAGCAGCCCCGGACAGAATAGCAATCAGCCCCAGCATTTT.

This clonotype has ten or more counts. The chain has TRBV20-1 and TRBJ2-7; D ambiguous. Germline-derived CDR1 and CDR2 are DFQATT and SNEGSKA (reference sequence). The CDR3 consists of 12 residues. V gave up 6 bases and J gave up 3 bases, with 12 bases separating them. Here the CDR3 reads CSAGPGGYEQYV. The CDR3 nucleotides are TGCAGTGCCGGCCCCGGTGGCTACGAGCAGTACGTC.

The chain recombines TRBV24-1 with TRBJ1-1; no reliable D call. There are 18 residues in the CDR3. The germline V gene encodes CDR1 KGHDR and CDR2 SFDVKD. V was trimmed by 4 bases and J by 0 bases, leaving 20 bases between them. The CDR3, as DNA: TGTGCCACCAGTGACCTATTCCAAGGACCTAATTTGAACACTGAAGCTTTCTTT. Protein: CATSDLFQGPNLNTEAFF.

This clonotype came up a few times. The V gene is TRBV30, the J gene TRBJ1-2; perhaps TRBD1 as D (6 bases). V shed 0 bases and J shed 7 bases, with 12 bases lying between them. Germline V lookup: CDR1 GTSNPN, CDR2 SVGIG (reference sequence). This CDR3 has 13 residues. CDR3 loop: CAWSVQLGGGYTF. In DNA, the CDR3 is TGTGCCTGGAGTGTACAATTAGGGGGTGGCTACACCTTC.

This clonotype is a singleton in its sample. Given the absence of the conserved phenylalanine or tryptophan at the CDR3 end, a read error is likely. No DNA is shown, since the ends of the CDR3 on it are uncertain; the CDR3 is the one TCRdb lists. The rearrangement joins TRBV12-5 to TRBJ2-3; the table's D call of TRBD1 was not tested on the DNA. The length of the CDR3 is 9 amino acids, counting both ends. Germline V gives CDR1 LGHNT, CDR2 FRNRAP. The CDR3: CASGLPTLY.

There are a few counts of this clonotype. The chain links TRBV20-1 to TRBJ1-1; tentatively, D is TRBD1 (6 bases). Germline CDR1 reads DFQATT; CDR2 reads SNEGSKA (reference sequence). The V end lost 2 bases, the J end lost 0 bases, and 13 bases lay between the germline ends. This CDR3 is 15 amino acids long. The CDR3 here is CSARSGGAVNTEAFF. Written as DNA, the CDR3 is TGCAGTGCTAGATCGGGGGGGGCTGTGAACACTGAAGCTTTCTTT.

The sample holds many counts of this clonotype. The V call is TRBV7-9, the J call TRBJ1-5; D is possibly TRBD1 (6 bases). The ends were cut back, 0 bases at V and 1 base at J, with 13 bases in the middle. The CDR3 spans 17 residues. Germline CDR1 and CDR2: SEHNR and FQNEAQ (reference sequence). CDR3 bases: TGTGCCAGCAGCTTAGCGTGGGATAGGGGGAGCAATCAGCCCCAGCATTTT. Translating gives CASSLAWDRGSNQPQHF.

This clonotype was counted at least ten times. V usage is TRBV28 and J usage is TRBJ1-1; D is ambiguous. This CDR3 spans 16 amino acids. Trimming pared 3 bases from V and 7 bases from J, leaving 21 bases between. Germline assignment: CDR1 MDHEN and CDR2 SYDVKM. The CDR3 spells CASSLLRSGRGNEAFF. CDR3 nucleotide sequence: TGTGCCAGCAGTTTGCTCCGGAGCGGGCGGGGTAATGAAGCTTTCTTT.

This clonotype came up a few times. The V call is TRBV12-3 or TRBV12-4, the J call TRBJ2-7, with TRBD2 matching over 9 bases. V gave up 5 bases and J gave up 3 bases; unmatched junction bases: 5. The CDR3 is 14 amino acids. In nucleotides, the CDR3 is TGTGCCAGCAGTCATTTTAGCGGGAGCTACGAGCAGTACTTC. It is translated as CASSHFSGSYEQYF.

The V call is TRBV6-5, the J call TRBJ2-7; 11 bases agree with TRBD1. Trimming at V came to 6 bases and at J to 2 bases, leaving 9 bases not matched to a gene. CDR3 size: 16 residues. The germline CDR1 and CDR2 sequences are MNHEY and SVGAGI. Written as DNA, the CDR3 is TGTGCCAGCAGCCGCGACCGGACAGGGGGCCCCTACGAGCAGTACTTC. It codes for CASSRDRTGGPYEQYF.

J is TRBJ1-1 and V is TRBV5-1, with TRBD1 matching 8 bases. The germline V gene encodes CDR1 SGHRS and CDR2 YFSETQ. The CDR3 runs to 14 residues. Losses at the gene ends were 4 bases for V and 7 bases for J; bases not matched to a gene: 9. The CDR3 sequence is CASSPGQGRNEAFF. CDR3 DNA sequence: TGCGCCAGCAGCCCTGGACAGGGCAGGAATGAAGCTTTCTTT.

This clonotype appeared a single time. The chain combines TRBV12-3 or TRBV12-4 with TRBJ2-7, with D possibly matching TRBD1 (6 bases). With 3 bases removed from V and 5 bases from J, the gap between germline ends came to 14 bases. The CDR3 totals 14 residues. The CDR3 nucleotides read TGTGCCAGCAGTTTGGCAGGGGCTATAAACGAGCAGTACTTC. This translates into CASSLAGAINEQYF.

This clonotype showed up many times. The V call is TRBV12-3 or TRBV12-4, the J call TRBJ2-5, with D hard to call. Trimming left V 0 bases short and J 4 bases short, with 12 bases between. CDR3 size: 15 residues. The CDR3 sequence is CASSLAAWDRETQYF. The CDR3 bases are TGTGCCAGCAGTTTAGCGGCCTGGGATCGAGAGACCCAGTACTTC.

This clonotype was observed many times. The gene calls are TRBV28 and TRBJ1-6; weak D call: TRBD1 (5 bases). The V gene's germline CDR1 is MDHEN and CDR2 SYDVKM. This CDR3 comprises 14 residues. Trimming stripped 7 bases from V and 5 bases from J, with 12 bases between. CDR3: CASKGAGDNSPLHF. The CDR3 coding sequence is TGTGCCAGCAAAGGGGCGGGGGATAATTCACCCCTCCACTTT. The whole variable domain, remainder taken from reference TRBV28 and TRBJ1-6, is DVKVTQSSRYLVKRTGEKVFLECVQDMDHENMFWYRQDPGLGLRLIYFSYDVKMKEKGDIPEGYSVSREKKERFSLILESASTNQTSMYLCASKGAGDNSPLHFGNGTRLTVT.

Ten or more counts support this clonotype. This rearrangement joins TRBV27 to TRBJ1-1; TRBD1 matches 7 bases. From germline, CDR1 is MNHEY and CDR2 SMNVEV (reference sequence). After removal of 4 bases from V and 4 bases from J, the junction contained 6 bases not matched to a gene. The CDR3 covers 14 residues. The CDR3 DNA sequence: TGTGCCAGCAGTTATGACAGGGTAATCACTGAAGCTTTCTTT. It codes for CASSYDRVITEAFF.

This clonotype was picked up a small number of times. The CDR3 loop is CASSYSPGGAGNTIYF. Here the CDR3 DNA reads TGTGCCAGCAGTTATTCCCCCGGGGGAGCAGGAAACACCATATATTTT. The V and J genes are TRBV6-6 and TRBJ1-3; tentatively, D is TRBD1 (5 bases). This CDR3 is 16 amino acids long. The V end lost 3 bases, the J end lost 4 bases, and 16 bases lay between the germline ends. Germline values: CDR1 MNHNY, CDR2 SVGAGI (reference sequence).

This clonotype was seen at least ten times. The genes are TRBV28 and TRBJ1-5; D remains ambiguous. Trimming shortened V by 6 bases and J by 1 base, and 13 bases separated the two germline ends. The CDR3 consists of 15 residues. Germline V CDR1 and CDR2: MDHEN, SYDVKM. CDR3 protein: CASSSPEGSNQPQHF. The CDR3 DNA follows: TGTGCCAGCAGCTCACCCGAAGGGAGCAATCAGCCCCAGCATTTT. Supplemented by reference TRBV28 and TRBJ1-5, the full variable domain reads DVKVTQSSRYLVKRTGEKVFLECVQDMDHENMFWYRQDPGLGLRLIYFSYDVKMKEKGDIPEGYSVSREKKERFSLILESASTNQTSMYLCASSSPEGSNQPQHFGDGTRLSIL.

A few counts support this clonotype. This chain joins TRBV6-5 and TRBJ2-5, with a weak D call TRBD1 (6 bases). V dropped 4 bases and J dropped 4 bases, with 16 bases sitting between them. This CDR3 is 15 amino acids long. Germline loops: CDR1 MNHEY, CDR2 SVGAGI. This chain's CDR3 is CASSSPGRGTETQYF. CDR3 bases: TGTGCCAGCAGTTCCCCGGGCAGGGGAACAGAGACCCAGTACTTC.

The table lists this clonotype with many counts. The V gene is TRBV5-1, the J gene TRBJ1-2; 7 bases agree with TRBD1. The ends lost 2 bases at V and 7 bases at J; junction bases unmatched: 8. CDR3 length: 14 amino acids. CDR1 SGHRS and CDR2 YFSETQ come from the germline V gene. CDR3 DNA: TGCGCCAGCAGCTTTTCGAGACAGGGTGGTGGCTACACCTTC. It is translated as CASSFSRQGGGYTF.

V gene TRBV6-5 combines with J gene TRBJ1-1; 8 nucleotides align to TRBD1. Germline assignment: CDR1 MNHEY and CDR2 SVGAGI. This CDR3 has 15 amino acids. The V segment lost 4 bases and the J segment 3 bases; nucleotides outside the gene matches: 7. In nucleotides, the CDR3 is TGTGCCAGCAGTTTGACAGGGGATTTTGACACTGAAGCTTTCTTT. It encodes CASSLTGDFDTEAFF.

The rearrangement links TRBV20-1 to TRBJ2-5, with 14 nucleotides matching TRBD2. The V and J ends lost 5 bases and 4 bases, in that order; junction bases with no gene match: 3. Germline V gives CDR1 DFQATT, CDR2 SNEGSKA (reference sequence). The CDR3 contains 14 residues. CDR3 DNA sequence: TGCAGTGCTCCGACTAGCGGGAGGGTAGAGACCCAGTACTTC. Encoded protein: CSAPTSGRVETQYF.

In regard to this clonotype: This CDR3 is missing its conserved last phenylalanine or tryptophan, likely due to a read error. V usage is TRBV10-2 and J usage is TRBJ2-3; D tentatively reads TRBD1 or TRBD2 (5 bases each). Trimming shortened V by 4 bases and J by 2 bases, and 13 bases separated the two germline ends. CDR3 size: 15 residues. CDR1 WSHSY and CDR2 SAAADI come from the germline V gene. CDR3 sequence (DNA): TGCGCCAGCAGTGGGGACCACCTCTTCACAGATACGCAGTATTTG. Its protein is CASSGDHLFTDTQYL.

This clonotype was picked up a small number of times. The chain links TRBV20-1 to TRBJ2-7; 10 bases are a match to TRBD1. CDR1 is DFQATT and CDR2 is SNEGSKA in the germline V gene (reference sequence). This CDR3 is built from 13 residues. The V gene end was trimmed by 6 bases and the J gene end by 3 bases; junction bases not matched to a gene: 5. The CDR3: CSAVGDRGYEQYF. The CDR3 nucleotides read TGCAGTGCCGTCGGGGACAGGGGCTACGAGCAGTACTTC.